This paragraph covers one T cell receptor beta chain sequence. Using immunoSEQ multiplex PCR, the repertoire was profiled, and TCRdb retains in-frame clones only, with some absent. Of more than 20,000 clones in the sample, 75% to 85% were seen once. These data belong to a study of ipilimumab plus nivolumab after autologous stem cell transplantation. Per germline, CDR1 LGHNA and CDR2 YSLEER. The J segment lost 5 bases and the V segment lost 2 bases, leaving 7 bases of the junction unmatched. The CDR3 is 16 residues long. Patients received nivolumab 3 mg/kg at weeks 1, 4, 7, 10, then fortnightly to week 26.

The genes are TRBV4-3 and TRBJ2-3, with 10 bases lining up with TRBD2. The source was PBMCs, collected in a trial of ipilimumab plus nivolumab as post-transplant consolidation. This clonotype was obtained from a male donor with diffuse large B-cell lymphoma. Here the CDR3 reads CASSQWGTSEGDTQYF. For the CDR3, the DNA is TGCGCCAGCAGCCAATGGGGGACTAGCGAGGGAGATACGCAGTATTTT.